This T cell receptor (beta chain) comes out of a study of T cell repertoires in cytomegalovirus infection. About the study: Indications came from public TCR beta signatures; they pointed to CMV infection and to a matching HLA type. Study-wide findings and caveats: Cumulative frequency (of public TCR beta family members) identified carriers of CMV plus the relevant HLA.

TCRdb reprocessed the reads via MiXCR and lists one record per CDR3 protein. This table has fewer than 550,000 distinct CDR3 sequences, roughly 31% appearing once. Turning to this clonotype: Its antigen is currently unknown. Germline and junction disagree at one end, which may indicate a read error.

This CDR3 contains 12 residues. The germline gives CDR1 MNHEY, CDR2 SMNVEV (reference sequence). The receptor was isolated from a human donor in good health (CMV status not recorded). Some clones in this sample may be carry-over from other donors' samples. V is TRBV27 and J is TRBJ1-2; D ambiguous. Material: PBMCs. The CDR3 nucleotides are TGTGCCATCAGTTCCAACTATGATGGCTACACCTTC. Protein sequence: CAISSNYDGYTF.